The 31 T cell receptor beta chains below come from one sample, sequenced in a study of chemoradiotherapy in HPV16-positive cancers. The data were produced by immunoSEQ multiplex PCR, yet TCRdb's version contains in-frame clones alone and is incomplete. The sample includes some 11,000 clones, roughly 63% seen only once; the top ten take around 21%. The specimen was taken from a patient who underwent chemoradiotherapy. The receptors were sampled from a human donor with HPV-associated anogenital cancer.

The chain has TRBV27 and TRBJ1-5, with D uncertain. Germline V gene sequence: CDR1 MNHEY, CDR2 SMNVEV (reference sequence). V lost 0 bases, J lost 3 bases, and 9 bases lay in between. The CDR3 runs to 15 residues. CDR3 in amino acids: CASSLSLGSNQPQHF. CDR3 coding DNA: TGTGCCAGCAGTTTATCTCTCGGATCCAATCAGCCCCAGCATTTT.

The rearrangement links TRBV7-3 to TRBJ1-1; a weak D match, TRBD1 (5 bases). The V end lost 1 base, the J end lost 12 bases, and 15 bases lay between the germline ends. CDR3 size: 13 residues. Germline CDR1 reads SGHTA; CDR2 reads FQGTGA. This CDR3 is CASSLIPGTETFF. As DNA, the CDR3 is TGTGCCAGCAGCTTAATCCCCGGGACGGAGACTTTCTTT.

The chain joins TRBV2 to TRBJ2-7; D is perhaps TRBD1 (7 bases). V gave up 6 bases and J gave up 1 base, with 16 bases separating them. The CDR3 covers 15 residues. Looked up from germline, CDR1 is SNHLY and CDR2 is FYNNEI. The CDR3, as DNA: TGTGCCAGCAGGGAGGGACAGACCCTATCCTACGAGCAGTACTTC. This codes for CASREGQTLSYEQYF. The full variable domain, its missing parts supplied by reference TRBV2 and TRBJ2-7, is EPEVTQTPSHQVTQMGQEVILRCVPISNHLYFYWYRQILGQKVEFLVSFYNNEISEKSEIFDDQFSVERPDGSNFTLKIRSTKLEDSAMYFCASREGQTLSYEQYFGPGTRLTVT.

This chain uses TRBV15 with TRBJ1-1, with D perhaps matching TRBD1 (6 bases). Deletions cut 5 bases from V and 0 bases from J, with 10 bases between. The CDR3 extends over 14 amino acids. CDR1 is LNHNV and CDR2 is YYDKDF in the germline V gene (reference sequence). The DNA for the CDR3 is TGTGCCACCAGCGGAGGGGGGCTGAACACTGAAGCTTTCTTT. This gives the protein CATSGGGLNTEAFF. Drawing the rest from reference TRBV15 and TRBJ1-1, the complete variable domain is DAMVIQNPRYQVTQFGKPVTLSCSQTLNHNVMYWYQQKSSQAPKLLFHYYDKDFNNEADTPDNFQSRRPNTSFCFLDIRSPGLGDTAMYLCATSGGGLNTEAFFGQGTRLTVV.

The chain carries TRBV5-1 and TRBJ2-7; D remains ambiguous. This CDR3 is 16 amino acids long. The germline gives CDR1 SGHRS, CDR2 YFSETQ. V dropped 4 bases and J dropped 1 base, with 18 bases sitting between them. The CDR3 DNA follows: TGCGCCAGCAGCCCGGTCCCGTTAAGACGTTCCTACGAGCAGTACTTC. Its protein product is CASSPVPLRRSYEQYF.

This clone has a handful of counts. J is TRBJ2-1 and V is TRBV5-6; D is unclear. Germline V gene lookup returns CDR1 SGHDT and CDR2 YYEEEE. The CDR3 covers 13 residues. V shed 0 bases and J shed 6 bases, with 7 bases lying between them. The CDR3, as DNA: TGTGCCAGCAGCTTGGGGGGATTCAATGAGCAGTTCTTC. As protein: CASSLGGFNEQFF.

This sequence joins TRBV15 and TRBJ2-2; D remains unclear. There are 15 residues in the CDR3. Germline values: CDR1 LNHNV, CDR2 YYDKDF (reference sequence). Trimming removed 3 bases at V and 4 bases at J, with 12 bases between. The CDR3 reads CATSSGSSFTGELFF. The CDR3 nucleotides read TGTGCCACCAGCAGCGGCAGCTCGTTCACCGGGGAGCTGTTTTTT. Full variable domain (rest looked up from reference TRBV15 and TRBJ2-2): DAMVIQNPRYQVTQFGKPVTLSCSQTLNHNVMYWYQQKSSQAPKLLFHYYDKDFNNEADTPDNFQSRRPNTSFCFLDIRSPGLGDTAMYLCATSSGSSFTGELFFGEGSRLTVL.

The CDR3 nucleotides are TGTGCCAGCAGCTTCAGACAGGGGAATTCACCCCTCCACTTT. It encodes CASSFRQGNSPLHF. The chain uses TRBV5-6 and TRBJ1-6; 8 bases are shared with TRBD1. V dropped 2 bases and J dropped 7; count of bases not matched to a gene: 2. The CDR3 sequence is 14 residues long. Looked up from germline, CDR1 is SGHDT and CDR2 is YYEEEE.

V usage is TRBV27 and J usage is TRBJ1-2, with 9 bases lining up with TRBD1. Germline V gives CDR1 MNHEY, CDR2 SMNVEV (reference sequence). The CDR3 covers 17 residues. Trimming at V came to 6 bases and at J to 5 bases, leaving 16 bases not matched to a gene. DNA for the CDR3: TGTGCCAGCAGAAATCTCCCATTGGACAGGGGTTGGTATGGCTACACCTTC. It codes for CASRNLPLDRGWYGYTF.

This clone showed up just a few times. The chain employs TRBV5-1 and TRBJ2-7; weak D call: TRBD1 (5 bases). Deletions cut 7 bases from V and 7 bases from J, with 15 bases between. The CDR3 runs 12 residues. Germline values: CDR1 SGHRS, CDR2 YFSETQ. Written as DNA, the CDR3 is TGCGCCAGCCGGCAGGGCCTCGGGGAGCAGTACTTC. Amino acid sequence: CASRQGLGEQYF.

CDR3 protein: CASSLTGIQETQYF. CDR3 DNA sequence: TGTGCCAGCAGCTTAACCGGAATCCAAGAGACCCAGTACTTC. The chain recombines TRBV7-3 with TRBJ2-5; D is ambiguous. The CDR3 consists of 14 residues. CDR1 SGHTA and CDR2 FQGTGA come from the germline V gene. V was shortened by 0 bases and J by 1 base, with 6 bases between the two germline ends.

The chain joins TRBV11-2 to TRBJ1-1; no clear D gene. Deletions cut 1 base from V and 7 bases from J, with 7 bases between. This CDR3 has 12 amino acids. Germline lookup yields CDR1 SGHAT and CDR2 FQNNGV. The CDR3 protein is CASSLGPVEAFF. The CDR3 coding sequence is TGTGCCAGCAGCTTAGGGCCTGTTGAAGCTTTCTTT. Supplemented by reference TRBV11-2 and TRBJ1-1, the full variable domain reads EAGVAQSPRYKIIEKRQSVAFWCNPISGHATLYWYQQILGQGPKLLIQFQNNGVVDDSQLPKDRFSAERLKGVDSTLKIQPAKLEDSAVYLCASSLGPVEAFFGQGTRLTVV.

CDR3 protein: CASSSGSRGYTF. The CDR3 DNA is TGCGCCAGCAGCTCAGGGTCGAGGGGCTACACCTTC. This chain uses TRBV5-1 with TRBJ1-2, with D possibly being TRBD1 (5 bases). This CDR3 has 12 amino acids. The ends were cut back, 3 bases at V and 8 bases at J, with 11 bases in the middle. Germline V lookup: CDR1 SGHRS, CDR2 YFSETQ.

The chain combines TRBV4-1 with TRBJ2-3, with D perhaps being TRBD1 or TRBD2 (5 bases each). Trimming removed 3 bases from V and 0 bases from J, with 7 bases in between. The CDR3 extends over 14 amino acids. Germline lookup yields CDR1 MGHRA and CDR2 YSYEKL. This chain's CDR3 is CASSQGRSTDTQYF. The CDR3 region has the DNA TGCGCCAGCAGCCAGGGACGGAGCACAGATACGCAGTATTTT.

The chain has TRBV27 and TRBJ2-2; TRBD2 aligns across 7 bases. The CDR3 consists of 15 residues. Germline V lookup: CDR1 MNHEY, CDR2 SMNVEV (reference sequence). The J segment lost 7 bases and the V segment lost 3 bases, leaving 8 bases of the junction unmatched. DNA for the CDR3: TGTGCCAGCAGTTTTTTCGGGGGGATGGTCGGGGAGCTGTTTTTT. This translates into CASSFFGGMVGELFF.

The J gene is TRBJ1-1, the V gene TRBV29-1; D ambiguous. Germline V gene data show CDR1 as SQVTM and CDR2 as ANQGSEA. CDR3 length: 12 amino acids. V shed 8 bases and J shed 0 bases, with 10 bases lying between them. CDR3 coding DNA: TGCAGCCACAGCAGTATGAACACTGAAGCTTTCTTT. As protein: CSHSSMNTEAFF.

This chain links TRBV5-1 with TRBJ1-6; 8 bases are a match to TRBD1. Looked up from germline, CDR1 is SGHRS and CDR2 is YFSETQ. The CDR3 sequence is 15 residues long. The J segment lost 7 bases and the V segment lost 4 bases, leaving 7 bases of the junction unmatched. The DNA for the CDR3 is TGCGCCAGCAGCGTAACGACAGGGGAAAATTCACCCCTCCACTTT. This sequence encodes CASSVTTGENSPLHF.

The rearrangement links TRBV19 to TRBJ1-5, with D possibly being TRBD1 (6 bases). The CDR3 length is 18 residues. Trimming removed 1 base from V and 2 bases from J, with 18 bases in between. Germline-derived CDR1 and CDR2 are LNHDA and SQIVND (reference sequence). The DNA for the CDR3 is TGTGCCAGTAGTATAGTATTCTATCGGGGGCGCGGCAATCAGCCCCAGCATTTT. It specifies CASSIVFYRGRGNQPQHF.

The gene calls are TRBV9 and TRBJ1-2, with D maybe TRBD1 (6 bases). Trimming took off 3 bases at V and 6 bases at J, with 21 bases between the two ends. CDR1 and CDR2 from the germline V gene are SGDLS and YYNGEE. CDR3 length equals 16 residues. The CDR3 spells CASSDQQGPGSHGYTF. For the CDR3, the DNA is TGTGCCAGCAGCGACCAACAGGGACCCGGCTCACATGGCTACACCTTC.

The J gene is TRBJ2-3, the V gene TRBV29-1; no definite D call. V gave up 2 bases and J gave up 6 bases, with 9 bases separating them. Germline V gene sequence: CDR1 SQVTM, CDR2 ANQGSEA. This CDR3 is 12 amino acids long. The CDR3 DNA reads as TGCAGCGTTGAATACCGGCCGGATACGCAGTATTTT. Translation: CSVEYRPDTQYF.

The V gene is TRBV10-3, the J gene TRBJ2-7, with 10 bases fitting TRBD1. Trimming at V came to 5 bases and at J to 6 bases, leaving 10 bases not matched to a gene. The CDR3 loop spans 15 amino acids. Germline CDR1 ENHRY, CDR2 SYGVKD. The CDR3 reads CAISQGGGDRGEQYF. The DNA for the CDR3 is TGTGCCATCAGTCAAGGGGGAGGGGACAGGGGCGAGCAGTACTTC.

The V and J genes are TRBV5-5 and TRBJ2-5; TRBD2 agrees at 9 bases. Germline lookup yields CDR1 SGHKS and CDR2 YYEKEE (reference sequence). The junction had 6 bases not matched to a gene; V was cut back by 1 base and J by 5 bases. This CDR3 has 15 residues. CDR3 sequence (DNA): TGTGCCAGCAGCTTGTTAGCGGGGGCCCGGGAGACCCAGTACTTC. As protein: CASSLLAGARETQYF.

The chain carries TRBV2 and TRBJ1-1, with TRBD1 identical over 8 bases. J gave up 4 bases and V 5 bases, and 3 bases lay outside the gene matches. This CDR3 region has 13 residues. Germline V gives CDR1 SNHLY, CDR2 FYNNEI. CDR3 loop: CASSWTGSTEAFF. The CDR3 region has the DNA TGTGCCAGCAGTTGGACAGGGAGCACTGAAGCTTTCTTT.

The V gene is TRBV7-3, the J gene TRBJ1-5; 7 nucleotides line up with TRBD1. Per the germline V gene, CDR1 is SGHTA and CDR2 is FQGTGA. Trimming cost V 3 bases and J 3 bases; bases outside gene matches: 14. The CDR3 consists of 18 residues. CDR3 nucleotides: TGTGCCAGCAGCTTGAGACGGACCGGGACAGAAACCAATCAGCCCCAGCATTTT. This encodes CASSLRRTGTETNQPQHF.

This clone was picked up a small number of times. The chain uses TRBV4-1 and TRBJ1-4; TRBD1 is a possible D gene (5 bases). Germline lookup yields CDR1 MGHRA and CDR2 YSYEKL. The CDR3 covers 15 residues. V lost 5 bases and J lost 6, with 16 bases in between. The CDR3 loop reads CASSSRRGYDEKLFF. CDR3 coding DNA: TGCGCCAGCAGCTCCCGAAGGGGCTACGATGAAAAACTGTTTTTT.

Here the CDR3 DNA reads TGTGCCAGCCGGGGACAGCCAAAAGAGACCCAGTACTTC. Residues: CASRGQPKETQYF. The gene calls are TRBV27 and TRBJ2-5; 7 nucleotides agree with TRBD1. The germline gives CDR1 MNHEY, CDR2 SMNVEV (reference sequence). After removal of 8 bases from V and 3 bases from J, the junction contained 6 bases not matched to a gene. The CDR3 has 13 amino acids.

In its sample, this clone was seen a few times. This sequence joins TRBV6-5 and TRBJ1-1, with 7 bases aligning to TRBD1. Looked up from germline, CDR1 is MNHEY and CDR2 is SVGAGI. There are 13 residues in the CDR3. V trimming: 6 bases; J trimming: 10 bases; junction bases outside the gene matches: 11. The CDR3 protein is CASSSRTGSSAFF. The CDR3 nucleotides read TGTGCCAGCAGCTCTAGGACAGGTTCGTCAGCTTTCTTT.

V is TRBV19 and J is TRBJ2-7, with a tentative D call TRBD1 (5 bases). The CDR3 extends over 13 amino acids. The germline gives CDR1 LNHDA, CDR2 SQIVND (reference sequence). Trimming stripped 5 bases from V and 6 bases from J, with 14 bases between. The CDR3 DNA reads TGTGCCAGTAGTGACACAGGCTGGGGCGAGCAGTACTTC. Translated: CASSDTGWGEQYF.

By share of the sample, this clone is medium-sized (0.01 to 0.1%). The chain is built from TRBV7-8 and TRBJ1-6; D call uncertain. Germline values: CDR1 SGHVS, CDR2 FQNEAQ. The CDR3 sequence is 13 residues long. The V end lost 0 bases, the J end lost 8 bases, and 5 bases lay between the germline ends. Written as DNA, the CDR3 is TGTGCCAGCAGCTTAGCGACGGATTCACCCCTCCACTTT. It codes for CASSLATDSPLHF.

This clone was seen more than once but under ten times. This chain links TRBV21-1 with TRBJ1-2. TRBV21-1 counts as a pseudogene. CDR3 length: 8 amino acids. The CDR3 coding sequence is TGTGCCAGCGCCGACTACACCTTC. It translates to CASADYTF.

CDR3 in DNA: TGCGCCAGCAGCTTGGAGACGAACCCAGGGAATGAGCAGTTCTTC. This codes for CASSLETNPGNEQFF. The chain recombines TRBV5-1 with TRBJ2-1, with a weak D call TRBD1 (5 bases). Germline assignment: CDR1 SGHRS and CDR2 YFSETQ. This CDR3 has 15 residues. The germline V and J ends were trimmed by 0 bases and 7 bases, with 14 bases remaining between them.